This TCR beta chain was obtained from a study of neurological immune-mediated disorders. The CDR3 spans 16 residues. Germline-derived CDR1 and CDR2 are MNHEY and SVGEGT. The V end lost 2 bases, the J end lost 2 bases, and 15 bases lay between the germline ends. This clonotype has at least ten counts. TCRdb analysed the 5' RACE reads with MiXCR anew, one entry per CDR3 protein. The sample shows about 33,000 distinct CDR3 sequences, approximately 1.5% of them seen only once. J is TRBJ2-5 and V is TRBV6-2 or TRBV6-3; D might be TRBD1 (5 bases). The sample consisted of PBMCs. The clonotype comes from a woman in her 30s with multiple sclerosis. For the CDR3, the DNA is TGTGCCAGCAGTTACCTCGTGGGGCGGCCACAAGAGACCCAGTACTTC. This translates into CASSYLVGRPQETQYF.